The 23 T cell receptor beta chains below were found in one sample sequenced in a study of a mutant IDH1 vaccine in newly diagnosed glioma. TCRdb's copy holds only in-frame clones and misses some; the assay was immunoSEQ multiplex PCR. Of roughly 50,000 clones listed, 80% to 90% are singletons. Regarding time point: baseline, week 1 (first vaccination visit). As to treatment: pre-vaccination baseline after standard-of-care therapy. The sample consisted of PBMCs, taken from a glioma patient treated with radiotherapy, temozolomide or both. These receptors all come from a man between 18 and 29 years old with glioma.

The genes are TRBV7-9 and TRBJ1-5; TRBD1 matches at 8 bases. V trimming: 5 bases; J trimming: 5 bases; junction bases outside the gene matches: 5. CDR1 is SEHNR and CDR2 is FQNEAQ in the germline V gene (reference sequence). CDR3 length: 14 amino acids. In nucleotides, the CDR3 is TGTGCCAGCAGCGCAGGGGGCTGGGATCAGCCCCAGCATTTT. Amino acids: CASSAGGWDQPQHF.

V usage is TRBV28 and J usage is TRBJ2-7; D possibly uses TRBD1 or TRBD2 (5 bases each). V was pared by 5 bases and J by 4 bases, with 15 bases between. Germline CDR1 and CDR2: MDHEN and SYDVKM. This CDR3 has 14 amino acids. The CDR3 is CASSRTDGGYEQYF. The CDR3, as DNA: TGTGCCAGCAGTCGTACCGATGGGGGATACGAGCAGTACTTC.

The genes are TRBV30 and TRBJ1-2; no reliable D call. The CDR3 extends over 13 amino acids. Trimming pared 4 bases from V and 2 bases from J, leaving 11 bases between. Germline V CDR1 and CDR2: GTSNPN, SVGIG (reference sequence). The CDR3 here is CAWKSIRNYGYTF. The CDR3 nucleotides read TGTGCCTGGAAATCTATCAGGAACTATGGCTACACCTTC.

The chain recombines TRBV4-2 with TRBJ2-6, with D unresolved. The length of the CDR3 is 17 residues. The germline V gene has CDR1 LGHNA and CDR2 YNFKEQ. The V end was cut by 0 bases, the J end by 0 bases, with 9 bases between. The CDR3 bases are TGTGCCAGCAGCCAAGATGGTCGGGTCTCTGGGGCCAACGTCCTGACTTTC. It specifies CASSQDGRVSGANVLTF.

The chain combines TRBV7-9 with TRBJ2-3, with D possibly TRBD2 on 5 matching bases. Germline lookup yields CDR1 SEHNR and CDR2 FQNEAQ (reference sequence). The germline V and J ends were trimmed by 3 bases and 4 bases, with 5 bases remaining between them. The CDR3 extends over 12 amino acids. As DNA, the CDR3 is TGTGCCAGCAGCTTGGACTCAGATACGCAGTATTTT. As protein: CASSLDSDTQYF.

The rearrangement uses TRBV6-1 and TRBJ1-2; D gene uncertain. This CDR3 is 13 amino acids long. CDR1 and CDR2 (germline): MNHNS, SASEGT. Trimming cost V 6 bases and J 8 bases, with 16 bases left between them. CDR3 sequence reads: CASSSGVGRGYTF. CDR3 in DNA: TGTGCCAGCAGCTCCGGGGTAGGCAGGGGCTACACCTTC.

The CDR3 bases are TGCGCCAGCAGCGCGGGGACCGAAGAGACCCAGTACTTC. This codes for CASSAGTEETQYF. The chain has TRBV5-1 and TRBJ2-5, with D tentatively TRBD2 (6 bases). V was trimmed by 4 bases and J by 3 bases, leaving 10 bases between them. The CDR3 sequence is 13 residues long. Germline V lookup: CDR1 SGHRS, CDR2 YFSETQ.

CDR3 sequence (DNA): TGTGCCAGCTCACCACAATGGGACGCCGGGGGGACCCAGTACTTC. It encodes CASSPQWDAGGTQYF. The rearrangement joins TRBV18 to TRBJ2-5; D possibly corresponds to TRBD2 (6 bases). Germline V lookup: CDR1 KGHSH, CDR2 LQKENI. Trimming stripped 1 base from V and 7 bases from J, with 16 bases between. This CDR3 is 15 amino acids long.

The J gene is TRBJ1-2, the V gene TRBV5-4, with TRBD1 matching over 7 bases. Germline trimming cut 4 bases from V and 4 bases from J; bases unmatched to any gene: 7. Germline lookup yields CDR1 SGHNT and CDR2 YYREEE (reference sequence). The CDR3 is 14 amino acids. CDR3 protein: CASSPQGQSYGYTF. The CDR3, as DNA: TGTGCCAGCAGCCCACAGGGACAGAGCTATGGCTACACCTTC.

This clone has only a few counts. This chain uses TRBV5-8 with TRBJ1-1, with D unresolved. Trimming removed 0 bases from V and 0 bases from J, with 12 bases in between. The CDR3 length is 16 residues. CDR1 SGHTS and CDR2 YDEGEE come from the germline V gene. The chain's CDR3 is CASSLAPYGVNTEAFF. As DNA, the CDR3 is TGTGCCAGCAGCTTGGCCCCCTATGGAGTGAACACTGAAGCTTTCTTT.

This clone was counted only a few times. The chain uses TRBV30 and TRBJ1-1; D is unclear. Trimming stripped 3 bases from V and 1 base from J, with 9 bases between. Per the germline V gene, CDR1 is GTSNPN and CDR2 is SVGIG (reference sequence). The CDR3 runs to 13 residues. The CDR3 is CAWRRDTNTEAFF. CDR3 nucleotides: TGTGCCTGGAGACGTGACACGAACACTGAAGCTTTCTTT.

The J gene is TRBJ1-5, the V gene TRBV27, with unresolved D. This CDR3 spans 14 amino acids. CDR1 is MNHEY, CDR2 SMNVEV, per germline (reference sequence). V dropped 11 bases and J dropped 3 bases, with 17 bases sitting between them. As DNA, the CDR3 is TGTGCCCGTTCCGCCCGGCAGTCCAATCAGCCCCAGCATTTT. This sequence encodes CARSARQSNQPQHF.

J is TRBJ1-2 and V is TRBV29-1, with a possible D match to TRBD1 (5 bases). From germline, CDR1 is SQVTM and CDR2 ANQGSEA. This CDR3 contains 11 residues. Trimming took 4 bases from V and 5 from J, leaving 8 bases between them. Here the CDR3 DNA reads TGCAGCGTTGCGTCAGGGTATGGCTACACCTTC. It specifies CSVASGYGYTF.

CDR3 loop: CASSIWDKSYNEQFF. The CDR3 DNA is TGTGCCAGTAGTATTTGGGACAAGTCCTACAATGAGCAGTTCTTC. V is TRBV19 and J is TRBJ2-1, with D possibly being TRBD1 (6 bases). Deletions cut 3 bases from V and 1 base from J, with 10 bases between. CDR1 is LNHDA, CDR2 SQIVND, per germline (reference sequence). This CDR3 spans 15 amino acids.

The J gene is TRBJ1-4, the V gene TRBV30; D is uncertain. Germline-derived CDR1 and CDR2 are GTSNPN and SVGIG (reference sequence). Trimming removed 3 bases from V and 7 bases from J, with 15 bases in between. The CDR3 spans 14 residues. CDR3 nucleotide sequence: TGTGCCTGGAGCGACCCAAAACGGGGTGAAAAACTGTTTTTT. Translation gives CAWSDPKRGEKLFF.

This clone has just a few counts. The chain carries TRBV7-2 and TRBJ2-7; tentative D call: TRBD2 (5 bases). V dropped 5 bases and J dropped 5 bases, with 10 bases sitting between them. This CDR3 is 12 amino acids long. The V gene's germline CDR1 is SGHTA and CDR2 FQGNSA. CDR3: CASSLTSHEQYF. The CDR3 bases are TGTGCCAGCAGCCTAACTAGTCACGAGCAGTACTTC.

The chain is built from TRBV4-1 and TRBJ1-2; D may be TRBD1 (5 bases). The ends were cut back, 2 bases at V and 0 bases at J, with 13 bases in the middle. The CDR3 extends over 16 amino acids. The germline gives CDR1 MGHRA, CDR2 YSYEKL. The CDR3 DNA reads as TGCGCCAGCAGCCAATTACCGGGACTCGCTAACTATGGCTACACCTTC. It is translated as CASSQLPGLANYGYTF.

The chain recombines TRBV2 with TRBJ1-5; TRBD1 aligns across 7 bases. Per germline, CDR1 SNHLY and CDR2 FYNNEI. The CDR3 runs to 11 residues. The V segment lost 5 bases and the J segment 12 bases; nucleotides outside the gene matches: 4. DNA of the CDR3: TGTGCCAGCAGTCCCGGGACAGTCCAGCATTTT. Protein sequence: CASSPGTVQHF.

V gene TRBV4-1 combines with J gene TRBJ1-2, with 8 bases that match TRBD1. Trimming took 1 base from V and 3 from J; bases not matched to a gene: 10. Germline V CDR1 and CDR2: MGHRA, YSYEKL. This CDR3 is 17 amino acids long. CDR3 region: CASSQGSGTGGHYGYTF. Written as DNA, the CDR3 is TGCGCCAGCAGCCAAGGGTCAGGGACAGGTGGTCACTATGGCTACACCTTC.

The chain joins TRBV5-4 to TRBJ1-5; D unresolved. This CDR3 is built from 14 residues. The V and J ends lost 1 base and 1 base respectively, with 6 bases between them. CDR1 is SGHNT and CDR2 is YYREEE in the germline V gene (reference sequence). The CDR3 DNA reads TGTGCCAGCAGCTTGTTGGGGAGCAATCAGCCCCAGCATTTT. This codes for CASSLLGSNQPQHF. Drawing the rest from reference TRBV5-4 and TRBJ1-5, the complete variable domain is ETGVTQSPTHLIKTRGQQVTLRCSSQSGHNTVSWYQQALGQGPQFIFQYYREEENGRGNFPPRFSGLQFPNYSSELNVNALELDDSALYLCASSLLGSNQPQHFGDGTRLSIL.

The genes are TRBV18 and TRBJ1-1; D remains ambiguous. Trimming removed 3 bases at V and 1 base at J, with 9 bases between. The CDR3 loop spans 14 amino acids. Germline-derived CDR1 and CDR2 are KGHSH and LQKENI. For the CDR3, the DNA is TGTGCCAGCTCACCTATAGTGAGGAACACTGAAGCTTTCTTT. Its protein is CASSPIVRNTEAFF. The whole variable domain, filled in from reference TRBV18 and TRBJ1-1, reads NAGVMQNPRHLVRRRGQEARLRCSPMKGHSHVYWYRQLPEEGLKFMVYLQKENIIDESGMPKERFSAEFPKEGPSILRIQQVVRGDSAAYFCASSPIVRNTEAFFGQGTRLTVV.

The chain employs TRBV6-1 and TRBJ1-4; no clear D. Germline loops: CDR1 MNHNS, CDR2 SASEGT. The V gene lost 7 bases and the J gene lost 8 bases, with 20 bases spanning the gap. The CDR3 covers 15 residues. Here the CDR3 DNA reads TGTGCCAGCAACTTAGTAGGTTATACCGGGGAAAAACTGTTTTTT. Amino acids: CASNLVGYTGEKLFF.

J is TRBJ1-1 and V is TRBV14, with D possibly being TRBD1 (5 bases). The germline V gene encodes CDR1 SGHDN and CDR2 FVKESK. CDR3 length equals 13 residues. The V and J ends lost 2 bases and 10 bases respectively, with 14 bases between them. CDR3 region: CASSQQGWGGAFF. Here the CDR3 DNA reads TGTGCCAGCAGCCAACAGGGATGGGGGGGAGCTTTCTTT. Looking up the rest from reference TRBV14 and TRBJ1-1 gives the full variable domain: EAGVTQFPSHSVIEKGQTVTLRCDPISGHDNLYWYRRVMGKEIKFLLHFVKESKQDESGMPNNRFLAERTGGTYSTLKVQPAELEDSGVYFCASSQQGWGGAFFGQGTRLTVV.